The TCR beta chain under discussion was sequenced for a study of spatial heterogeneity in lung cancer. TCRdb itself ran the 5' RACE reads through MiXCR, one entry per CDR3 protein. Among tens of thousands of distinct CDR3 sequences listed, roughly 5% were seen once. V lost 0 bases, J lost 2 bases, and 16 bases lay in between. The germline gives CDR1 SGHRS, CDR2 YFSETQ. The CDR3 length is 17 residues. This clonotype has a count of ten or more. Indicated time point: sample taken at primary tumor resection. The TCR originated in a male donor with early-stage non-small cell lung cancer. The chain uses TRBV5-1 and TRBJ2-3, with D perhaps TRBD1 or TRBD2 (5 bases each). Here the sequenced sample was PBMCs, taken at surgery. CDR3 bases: TGCGCCAGCAGCTTGGACGGCAGCGAGGGGTCCACAGATACGCAGTATTTT. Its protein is CASSLDGSEGSTDTQYF.